This T cell receptor beta chain was identified during a study of T cell changes during pregnancy in multiple sclerosis. Produced via immunoSEQ multiplex PCR; TCRdb's table is partial and in-frame only. This sample has fewer than 90,000 clones; about 94% occur once, and the top ten carry approximately 1.6%. This CDR3 is built from 16 residues. The V gene's germline CDR1 is MNHNS and CDR2 SASEGT. The ends were cut back, 4 bases at V and 6 bases at J, with 19 bases in the middle. The sequencing here drew on peripheral blood, taken after pregnancy. The chain carries TRBV6-1 and TRBJ1-5, with TRBD1 as a possible D gene (6 bases). This sequence was found in a female donor in good health, enrolled as a control in a pregnancy study. The CDR3 nucleotides read TGTGCCAGCAGTGGGCCGGACAGTGTTTCAGGTCAGCCCCAGCATTTT. Amino acid sequence: CASSGPDSVSGQPQHF.